This T cell receptor beta chain was sequenced in a study of blood T cell repertoires in COVID-19. Study overall: Spain, Italy and the United States supplied samples that represented acute and convalescent COVID-19. T cells, B-cell-depleted T cells, or PBMCs supplied cDNA or gDNA.

Per germline, CDR1 GTSNPN and CDR2 SVGIG (reference sequence). This CDR3 has 12 residues. V was clipped by 3 bases and J by 1 base, with 6 bases between them. Authors' processing steps: Estimated nucleated cell counts came from reference gene primer amplification. Clones were read by immunoSEQ multiplex PCR, and TCRdb kept only the in-frame ones, dropping some. D and trimming come from the DNA, and the V and J calls and clone size come from that table. The sample holds approximately 220,000 clones, 83% seen once. This clonotype was obtained from a woman in her forties with active or convalescent COVID-19. The rearrangement uses TRBV30 and TRBJ1-1; D is undetermined. Material for sequencing was peripheral blood. In DNA, the CDR3 is TGTGCCTGGAGAAGAGGGAACACTGAAGCTTTCTTT. Amino acid sequence: CAWRRGNTEAFF.